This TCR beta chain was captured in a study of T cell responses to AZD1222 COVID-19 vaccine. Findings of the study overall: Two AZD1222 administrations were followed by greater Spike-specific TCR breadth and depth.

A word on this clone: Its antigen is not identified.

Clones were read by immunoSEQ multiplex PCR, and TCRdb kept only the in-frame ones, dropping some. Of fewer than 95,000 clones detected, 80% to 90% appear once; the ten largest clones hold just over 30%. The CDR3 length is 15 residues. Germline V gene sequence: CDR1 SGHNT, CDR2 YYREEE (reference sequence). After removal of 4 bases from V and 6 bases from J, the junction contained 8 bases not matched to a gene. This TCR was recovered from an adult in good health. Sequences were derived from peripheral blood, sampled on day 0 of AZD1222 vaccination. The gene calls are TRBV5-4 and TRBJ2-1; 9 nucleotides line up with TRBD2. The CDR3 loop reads CASSVSGRMGNEQFF. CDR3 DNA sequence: TGTGCCAGCAGCGTCAGCGGGAGGATGGGCAATGAGCAGTTCTTC.